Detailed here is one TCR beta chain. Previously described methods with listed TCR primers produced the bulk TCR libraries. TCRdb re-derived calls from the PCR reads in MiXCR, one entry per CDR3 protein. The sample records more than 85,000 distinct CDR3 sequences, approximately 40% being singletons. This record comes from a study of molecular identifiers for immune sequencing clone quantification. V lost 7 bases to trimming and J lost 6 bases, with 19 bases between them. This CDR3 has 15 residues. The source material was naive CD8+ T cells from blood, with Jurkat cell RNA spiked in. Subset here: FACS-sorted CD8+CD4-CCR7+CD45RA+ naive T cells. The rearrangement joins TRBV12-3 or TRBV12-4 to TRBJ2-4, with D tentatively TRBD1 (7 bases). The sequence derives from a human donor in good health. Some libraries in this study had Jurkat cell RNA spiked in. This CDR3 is CASNQDYRGRNIQYF. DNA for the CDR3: TGTGCCAGCAACCAGGACTACAGGGGTAGAAACATTCAGTACTTC.